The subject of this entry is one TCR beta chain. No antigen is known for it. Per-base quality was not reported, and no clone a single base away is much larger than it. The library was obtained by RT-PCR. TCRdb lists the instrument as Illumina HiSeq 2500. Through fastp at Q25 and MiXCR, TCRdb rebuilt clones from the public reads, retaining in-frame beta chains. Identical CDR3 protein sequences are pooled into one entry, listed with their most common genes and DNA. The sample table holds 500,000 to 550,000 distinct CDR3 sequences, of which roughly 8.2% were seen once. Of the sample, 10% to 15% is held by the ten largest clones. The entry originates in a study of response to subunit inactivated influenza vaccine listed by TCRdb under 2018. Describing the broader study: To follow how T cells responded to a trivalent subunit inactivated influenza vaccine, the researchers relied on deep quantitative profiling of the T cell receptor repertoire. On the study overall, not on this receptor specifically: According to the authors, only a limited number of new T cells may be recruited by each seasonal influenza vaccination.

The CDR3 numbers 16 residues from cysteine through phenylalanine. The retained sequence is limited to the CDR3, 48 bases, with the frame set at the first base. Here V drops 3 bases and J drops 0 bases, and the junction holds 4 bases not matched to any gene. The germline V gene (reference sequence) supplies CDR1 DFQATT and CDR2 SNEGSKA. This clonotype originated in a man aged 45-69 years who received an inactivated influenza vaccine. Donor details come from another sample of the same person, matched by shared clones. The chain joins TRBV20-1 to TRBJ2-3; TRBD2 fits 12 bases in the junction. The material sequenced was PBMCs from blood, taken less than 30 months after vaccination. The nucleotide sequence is TGCAGTGCTAGTCGACTAGCGGGAGACAGCACAGATACGCAGTATTTT. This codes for CSASRLAGDSTDTQYF.